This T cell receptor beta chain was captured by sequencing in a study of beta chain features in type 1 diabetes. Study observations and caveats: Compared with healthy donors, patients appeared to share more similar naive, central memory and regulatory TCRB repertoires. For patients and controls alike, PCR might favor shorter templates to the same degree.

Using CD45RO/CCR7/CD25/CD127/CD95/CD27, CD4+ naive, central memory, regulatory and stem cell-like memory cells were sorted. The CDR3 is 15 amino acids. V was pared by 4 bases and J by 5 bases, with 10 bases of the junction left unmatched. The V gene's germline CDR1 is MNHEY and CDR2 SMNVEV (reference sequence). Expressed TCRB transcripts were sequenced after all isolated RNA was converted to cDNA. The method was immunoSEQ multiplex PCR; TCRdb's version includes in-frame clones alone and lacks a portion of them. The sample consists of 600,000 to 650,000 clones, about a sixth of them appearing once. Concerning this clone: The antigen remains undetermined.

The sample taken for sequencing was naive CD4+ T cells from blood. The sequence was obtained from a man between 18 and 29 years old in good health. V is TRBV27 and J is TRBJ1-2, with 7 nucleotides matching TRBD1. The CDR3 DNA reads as TGTGCCAGCAGTTCCCGTGGACAGGTGTTGTATGGCTACACCTTC. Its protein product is CASSSRGQVLYGYTF.